The 10 T cell receptor beta chains presented below share a single source sample, sequenced in a study of cytomegalovirus exposure and HLA in healthy donors. Measured with immunoSEQ multiplex PCR; TCRdb has only the in-frame clones, and not every one. The sample holds 130,000 to 150,000 clones, 89% seen once. Sequenced input: PBMCs. The receptors originated from a woman aged 18-29 years in good health and CMV-seropositive.

This clone was detected only a few times. The chain uses TRBV6-1 and TRBJ1-1; tentatively, D is TRBD1 (5 bases). The CDR3 is made up of 14 amino acids. The V end was cut by 7 bases, the J end by 1 base, with 13 bases between. Germline V CDR1 and CDR2: MNHNS, SASEGT. The CDR3 region is CASTSGLENTEAFF. The DNA of the CDR3 is TGTGCCAGCACATCGGGACTCGAGAACACTGAAGCTTTCTTT.

This clone appeared a single time. V gene TRBV7-9 combines with J gene TRBJ1-4; D possibly corresponds to TRBD1 (6 bases). The germline gives CDR1 SEHNR, CDR2 FQNEAQ (reference sequence). CDR3 length equals 15 residues. Trimming removed 4 bases at V and 5 bases at J, with 14 bases between. The chain's CDR3 is CASSSVGHTNEKLFF. The CDR3 region has the DNA TGTGCCAGCAGCTCGGTGGGACATACGAATGAAAAACTGTTTTTT.

The chain has TRBV2 and TRBJ1-1; D unclear. V was pared by 5 bases and J by 6 bases, with 16 bases between. The CDR3 is made up of 14 amino acids. Germline V gene data show CDR1 as SNHLY and CDR2 as FYNNEI. In nucleotides, the CDR3 is TGTGCCAGCAGTACCGAGGGATCGATCGCTGAAGCTTTCTTT. It is translated as CASSTEGSIAEAFF.

V usage is TRBV11-2 and J usage is TRBJ1-6; TRBD1 matches at 10 bases. With V trimmed by 4 bases and J by 7 bases, 4 bases remained unmatched. This CDR3 spans 15 amino acids. Germline-derived CDR1 and CDR2 are SGHAT and FQNNGV. This chain's CDR3 is CASSYQGQGNSPLHF. CDR3 coding DNA: TGTGCCAGCAGCTACCAGGGACAGGGGAATTCACCCCTCCACTTT.

This chain joins TRBV11-2 and TRBJ2-6; D ambiguous. Trimming removed 1 base at V and 0 bases at J, with 13 bases between. The CDR3 loop spans 18 amino acids. Germline CDR1 is SGHAT and CDR2 is FQNNGV. The CDR3 bases are TGTGCCAGCAGCTTAGGACCTCGAGGTAGCTCTGGGGCCAACGTCCTGACTTTC. It specifies CASSLGPRGSSGANVLTF.

This clone was counted between two and nine times. The V call is TRBV28, the J call TRBJ2-7, with D unresolved. There are 14 residues in the CDR3. V was pared by 6 bases and J by 2 bases, with 14 bases between. Germline V gene sequence: CDR1 MDHEN, CDR2 SYDVKM. The CDR3 coding sequence is TGTGCCAGCAGCCTCTGGCTTGGCCCCTACGAGCAGTACTTC. This gives the protein CASSLWLGPYEQYF.

This rearrangement joins TRBV2 to TRBJ2-5; TRBD1 agrees at 10 bases. CDR1 SNHLY and CDR2 FYNNEI come from the germline V gene. The CDR3 has 15 residues. Losses at the gene ends were 5 bases for V and 4 bases for J; bases not matched to a gene: 7. CDR3 coding DNA: TGTGCCAGCAGTCTCCGGGGGGACAGGGGAGAGACCCAGTACTTC. It translates to CASSLRGDRGETQYF.

V gene TRBV18 combines with J gene TRBJ2-2, with D possibly TRBD1 on 6 matching bases. With 3 bases removed from V and 4 bases from J, the gap between germline ends came to 12 bases. Germline-derived CDR1 and CDR2 are KGHSH and LQKENI. The CDR3 sequence is 15 residues long. The CDR3 reads CASSPSQGTTGELFF. The DNA of the CDR3 is TGTGCCAGCTCACCCTCCCAGGGGACCACCGGGGAGCTGTTTTTT.

The rearrangement joins TRBV5-1 to TRBJ1-1, with TRBD1 matching 9 bases. The CDR3 extends over 18 amino acids. Germline CDR1 is SGHRS and CDR2 is YFSETQ. V dropped 3 bases and J dropped 0; count of bases not matched to a gene: 12. The CDR3 nucleotides are TGCGCCAGCAGCTGGGGCGGGACAGGGCTCATCATGAACACTGAAGCTTTCTTT. Residues: CASSWGGTGLIMNTEAFF.

The V gene is TRBV27, the J gene TRBJ2-7; 10 bases agree with TRBD2. CDR1 MNHEY and CDR2 SMNVEV come from the germline V gene (reference sequence). The CDR3 totals 20 residues. Germline trimming cut 5 bases from V and 2 bases from J; bases unmatched to any gene: 21. CDR3 loop: CASSPRLSGGAVTRPYEQYF. CDR3 nucleotides: TGTGCCAGCAGTCCCCGCCTCAGCGGGGGGGCTGTTACCCGTCCCTACGAGCAGTACTTC.